This T cell receptor (beta chain) is from a study of blood T cell repertoires in COVID-19. The CDR3 is made up of 17 amino acids. Germline CDR1 reads SGDLS; CDR2 reads YYNGEE. The V segment lost 2 bases and the J segment 1 base; nucleotides outside the gene matches: 8. Profiled with immunoSEQ multiplex PCR; TCRdb holds only in-frame clones, not every one. The top ten hold roughly 9.2% of the sample, which has over 120,000 clones, about 80% seen once. V usage is TRBV9 and J usage is TRBJ2-2, with 7 bases aligning to TRBD2. The specimen was PBMCs or T cells enriched from blood (not recorded which). The sequence was collected from a man aged 45-65 years who had recovered from COVID-19. This CDR3 is CASSVSRAGVNTGELFF. CDR3 nucleotides: TGTGCCAGCAGCGTCTCCAGGGCGGGGGTGAACACCGGGGAGCTGTTTTTT.